These 21 T cell receptor beta chains were sequenced from one sample in a study of T cells in Graves' hyperthyroidism and ophthalmopathy. Using RNA transcripts as the source, TCR beta CDR3 regions were amplified. With the HTBI primer set, the TCR CDR3 went through a first round of RT-PCR. TCRdb used MiXCR to reprocess the multiplex PCR reads, holding one entry per CDR3 protein. Seen here are about 500,000 distinct CDR3 sequences, 15% to 20% observed once, and the top ten hold approximately 32%. Material for sequencing was blood. Every receptor here comes from a woman younger than 45 with Graves' ophthalmopathy.

This clonotype was observed a few times. A much larger clone differs from this one at a single base, so this may be a read error. The chain combines TRBV29-1 with TRBJ2-5, with 15 bases matching TRBD2. Germline trimming cut 7 bases from V and 4 bases from J; bases unmatched to any gene: 16. The CDR3 contains 18 residues. Germline V gives CDR1 SQVTM, CDR2 ANQGSEA. The CDR3 DNA sequence: TGCAGCGCCGGACTAGCGGGAGGGCCCCTCCTGTGGCGAGAGACCCAGTACTTC. This codes for CSAGLAGGPLLWRETQYF. Combining the CDR3 with reference TRBV29-1 and TRBJ2-5 gives the whole variable domain SAVISQKPSRDICQRGTSLTIQCQVDSQVTMMFWYRQQPGQSLTLIATANQGSEATYESGFVIDKFPISRPNLTFSTLTVSNMSPEDSSIYLCSAGLAGGPLLWRETQYFGPGTRLLVL.

In this sample, this clonotype turned up once. In nucleotides, the CDR3 is TGCAGTGCTCCTGGGGACTACTCCTACGAGCAGTACTTC. This translates into CSAPGDYSYEQYF. J is TRBJ2-7 and V is TRBV20-1; 7 positions agree with TRBD2. Germline-derived CDR1 and CDR2 are DFQATT and SNEGSKA (reference sequence). The V gene end was trimmed by 5 bases and the J gene end by 0 bases; junction bases not matched to a gene: 4. The CDR3 has 13 residues.

This clonotype was counted many times. The genes are TRBV28 and TRBJ1-1; D ambiguous. Germline CDR1 and CDR2: MDHEN and SYDVKM. Trimming stripped 8 bases from V and 4 bases from J, with 11 bases between. The CDR3 extends over 12 amino acids. The CDR3 protein is CASSLILTEAFF. The CDR3 DNA is TGTGCCAGCTCACTCATCCTCACTGAAGCTTTCTTT. The full variable domain, rest sourced from reference TRBV28 and TRBJ1-1, is DVKVTQSSRYLVKRTGEKVFLECVQDMDHENMFWYRQDPGLGLRLIYFSYDVKMKEKGDIPEGYSVSREKKERFSLILESASTNQTSMYLCASSLILTEAFFGQGTRLTVV.

This chain links TRBV28 with TRBJ1-5, with D hard to call. This CDR3 comprises 13 residues. Trimming shortened V by 3 bases and J by 5 bases, and 8 bases separated the two germline ends. Germline V gene sequence: CDR1 MDHEN, CDR2 SYDVKM. Here the CDR3 reads CASSFSRHQPQHF. Here the CDR3 DNA reads TGTGCCAGCAGTTTTTCCAGGCATCAGCCCCAGCATTTT.

The DNA of the CDR3 is TGTGCCAGCAGTTCAACAGGGCGAAAACTGTTTTTT. Translation: CASSSTGRKLFF. V and J are TRBV28 and TRBJ1-4; possible D gene TRBD1, 6 bases. Trimming removed 4 bases at V and 10 bases at J, with 10 bases between. Germline lookup yields CDR1 MDHEN and CDR2 SYDVKM. This CDR3 has 12 residues.

This sequence joins TRBV29-1 and TRBJ2-3, with TRBD2 as a possible D gene (5 bases). CDR3 length equals 14 residues. Germline-derived CDR1 and CDR2 are SQVTM and ANQGSEA. The germline V and J ends were trimmed by 3 bases and 0 bases, with 10 bases remaining between them. CDR3 in DNA: TGCAGCGTTGATCTTAGCGACAGCACAGATACGCAGTATTTT. Protein sequence: CSVDLSDSTDTQYF.

This clonotype was detected many times. This chain connects TRBV4-2 to TRBJ2-3; maybe TRBD1 (5 bases). The CDR3 contains 15 residues. The germline V and J ends were trimmed by 1 base and 4 bases, with 12 bases remaining between them. Germline V gene data show CDR1 as LGHNA and CDR2 as YNFKEQ. CDR3 sequence reads: CASSQGATRADTQYF. The CDR3 nucleotides are TGTGCCAGCAGCCAAGGCGCGACCAGGGCAGATACGCAGTATTTT.

The V gene is TRBV6-1, the J gene TRBJ2-2; the D gene is possibly TRBD2 (5 bases). The germline V and J ends were trimmed by 4 bases and 3 bases, with 12 bases remaining between them. Germline V gene sequence: CDR1 MNHNS, CDR2 SASEGT. This CDR3 has 15 amino acids. CDR3 bases: TGTGCCAGCAGTGGCCGGGGTGGTGACACCGGGGAGCTGTTTTTT. This codes for CASSGRGGDTGELFF.

This clonotype was picked up a small number of times. This rearrangement joins TRBV6-2 or TRBV6-3 to TRBJ1-6; 8 bases are shared with TRBD1. Losses at the gene ends were 5 bases for V and 10 bases for J; bases not matched to a gene: 7. The CDR3 contains 14 residues. Germline V CDR1 and CDR2: MNHEY, SVGEGT. CDR3 sequence reads: CASSGSRGQSPLHF. The CDR3 nucleotides read TGTGCCAGCAGTGGTTCCAGGGGGCAGTCACCCCTCCACTTT.

This clonotype was recorded many times. The V gene is TRBV18, the J gene TRBJ1-1, with D possibly matching TRBD1 (5 bases). Looked up from germline, CDR1 is KGHSH and CDR2 is LQKENI. The CDR3 runs to 14 residues. The V and J ends lost 3 bases and 3 bases respectively, with 11 bases between them. The CDR3 nucleotides are TGTGCCAGCTCACCTACGGGGGAGGACACTGAAGCTTTCTTT. This translates into CASSPTGEDTEAFF.

This clonotype has a count of ten or more. The J gene is TRBJ2-2, the V gene TRBV5-1; D perhaps matches TRBD1 (6 bases). V lost 0 bases and J 6 bases, leaving 15 bases between the germline ends. CDR3 length: 16 amino acids. CDR1 is SGHRS and CDR2 is YFSETQ in the germline V gene. The DNA for the CDR3 is TGCGCCAGCAGCTTGGTGGGGGCGACCGTTTCCGGGGAGCTGTTTTTT. It encodes CASSLVGATVSGELFF.

With respect to this clonotype: Since a much larger clone is just one base distant, this may be a read error. The rearrangement joins TRBV3-1 to TRBJ2-5; no reliable D call. Germline V gene sequence: CDR1 LGHDT, CDR2 YNNKEL (reference sequence). The CDR3 length is 14 residues. CDR3 coding DNA: TGTGCCAGCAGCCAAGTCGGCCGCCAAGAGACCCGGTACTTC. Translated, it gives CASSQVGRQETRYF.

Only a few counts were recorded for this clonotype. The rearrangement joins TRBV7-2 to TRBJ2-2; 14 positions agree with TRBD2. Germline lookup yields CDR1 SGHTA and CDR2 FQGNSA. The V gene end was trimmed by 2 bases and the J gene end by 4 bases; junction bases not matched to a gene: 9. CDR3 length: 19 residues. The CDR3 sequence: CASSLRGTSGRPVTGELFF. The CDR3 region has the DNA TGTGCCAGCAGCTTACGAGGGACTAGCGGGAGACCCGTCACCGGGGAGCTGTTTTTT. Variable domain in full (rest from reference TRBV7-2 and TRBJ2-2): GAGVSQSPSNKVTEKGKDVELRCDPISGHTALYWYRQSLGQGLEFLIYFQGNSAPDKSGLPSDRFSAERTGGSVSTLTIQRTQQEDSAVYLCASSLRGTSGRPVTGELFFGEGSRLTVL.

There are a few counts of this clonotype. The gene calls are TRBV7-2 and TRBJ1-5; D is perhaps TRBD1 (6 bases). This CDR3 contains 14 residues. Germline V gene lookup returns CDR1 SGHTA and CDR2 FQGNSA. V lost 0 bases and J lost 4, with 7 bases in between. DNA for the CDR3: TGTGCCAGCAGCTTAGCCGGACAGAATCAGCCCCAGCATTTT. Translated, it gives CASSLAGQNQPQHF.

This clonotype showed up many times. V and J are TRBV20-1 and TRBJ2-1, with 8 bases identical to TRBD2. Germline trimming cut 0 bases from V and 6 bases from J; bases unmatched to any gene: 7. The germline CDR1 and CDR2 sequences are DFQATT and SNEGSKA (reference sequence). The CDR3 spans 15 residues. This CDR3 is CSARDRREEVNEQFF. In nucleotides, the CDR3 is TGCAGTGCTAGAGATCGGCGGGAGGAGGTCAATGAGCAGTTCTTC.

This clonotype was counted at least ten times. This sequence joins TRBV7-2 and TRBJ2-1; 9 nucleotides agree with TRBD1. In germline, CDR1 is SGHTA, CDR2 FQGNSA. Unmatched junction bases numbered 11, after V lost 4 bases and J lost 7 bases. This CDR3 spans 16 amino acids. DNA for the CDR3: TGTGCCAGCAGCTCTACCCCCGGGACAGGGTTGAATGAGCAGTTCTTC. Translating gives CASSSTPGTGLNEQFF.

The sample holds a few counts of this clonotype. The chain has TRBV7-2 and TRBJ2-5, with 10 nucleotides matching TRBD2. Per the germline V gene, CDR1 is SGHTA and CDR2 is FQGNSA. This CDR3 is built from 15 residues. The junction had 4 bases not matched to a gene; V was cut back by 1 base and J by 5 bases. The CDR3, as DNA: TGTGCCAGCAGCTTAGATAGCGGGAGGAAGGAGACCCAGTACTTC. Amino acid sequence: CASSLDSGRKETQYF.

This clonotype was seen repeatedly, ten times or more. This sequence joins TRBV20-1 and TRBJ2-7; D is undetermined. Germline V gene data show CDR1 as DFQATT and CDR2 as SNEGSKA (reference sequence). The germline V and J ends were trimmed by 6 bases and 0 bases, with 9 bases remaining between them. The CDR3 is made up of 12 amino acids. CDR3: CSAQVSSYEQYF. DNA for the CDR3: TGCAGTGCGCAAGTAAGCTCCTACGAGCAGTACTTC.

This clonotype was observed many times. This chain joins TRBV3-1 and TRBJ1-3; D is unclear. The V gene lost 5 bases and the J gene lost 1 base, with 3 bases spanning the gap. Per the germline V gene, CDR1 is LGHDT and CDR2 is YNNKEL (reference sequence). The CDR3 has 12 residues. The CDR3, as DNA: TGTGCCAGCAGCGAGTCTGGAAACACCATATATTTT. It is translated as CASSESGNTIYF.

This clonotype was seen at least ten times. V is TRBV18 and J is TRBJ2-4; the D is unclear. The CDR3 contains 14 residues. Germline V gene lookup returns CDR1 KGHSH and CDR2 LQKENI. V was cut by 1 base and J by 6 bases, with 10 bases left in between. The CDR3 is CASSPRSKTNIQYF. The CDR3 DNA reads as TGTGCCAGCTCACCACGGTCAAAAACAAACATTCAGTACTTC.

This clonotype came up many times. This sequence joins TRBV13 and TRBJ1-2; D ambiguous. The V gene's germline CDR1 is PRHDT and CDR2 FYEKMQ (reference sequence). Deletions cut 1 base from V and 8 bases from J, with 11 bases between. The CDR3 has 13 residues. The CDR3 loop reads CASSLERPGGYTF. The CDR3 DNA is TGTGCCAGCAGCTTAGAACGGCCTGGAGGCTACACCTTC.